This entry describes one TCR beta chain. Its binding antigen is unknown. Per-base quality was not reported, and no clone a single base away is much larger than it. To prepare the library, the immunoSEQ multiplex PCR assay was applied. A mixture of 60 forward primers for TCR Vbeta segments and 13 reverse primers for TCR Jbeta segments was used in the multiplex PCR. The CDR3 region of rearranged TCR beta genes was amplified from genomic DNA by a multiplex PCR assay. Amplified TCR beta libraries were sequenced as 87-base-pair reads on the Illumina HiSeq System. Per the original workflow: A later analysis counted about 76 million unique TCR beta chains across the 500 to 850 repertoires, and about 10 million of these chains were shared by at least two donors. To remove PCR and sequencing errors, raw reads were error-corrected and collapsed into unique sequences using a nearest-neighbor algorithm that merged closely related sequences. CDR3 sequences were aligned to IMGT reference sequences to assign V, D and J gene segments. For a sequence to be retained, a match of at least six nucleotides was required to both a V gene segment and a J gene segment. Rearrangements were called productive when the CDR3 lacked stop codons and stayed in frame with V and J; all others were non-productive. Following IMGT convention, CDR3 was defined as the stretch from the second conserved V-encoded cysteine to the conserved J-encoded phenylalanine. In an earlier analysis of roughly 610 of the donors, sequences lacking an unambiguous match to a single V gene segment were excluded. An earlier analysis of a few hundred of the donors called V segments functional above 56.7% productive rearrangements and segregating when the between-donor standard deviation exceeded 5%. A statistical classification framework was built to diagnose cytomegalovirus status from the catalog of TCR beta chain sequences. V and J gene assignment, in a later analysis, came from comparing TCR nucleotide sequences with IMGT/GENE-DB human TR gene sequences. In a later analysis, CDR3 sequences and most-parsimonious VDJ recombination scenarios were assigned using the TCRdist pipeline. In a later analysis, each TCR beta chain was defined by its CDR3 amino acid sequence together with its V-gene family, and reads without a unique V-gene family were excluded. To address suspected cross-contamination and a sequencing artifact, a later analysis removed over 500 highly shared, low-generation-probability nucleotide sequences. A later analysis calculated a clonal expansion index for each public chain from normalized within-repertoire ranks of inferred template counts. In a later analysis, generation probabilities were computed using a VDJ recombination model fitted to out-of-frame rearrangements, and the results were checked against IGoR. A later analysis scored TCR-TCR, TCR-HLA and TCR-CMV co-occurrence with hypergeometric tests, applying a repertoire-size bias correction to TCR pairs. To estimate false discovery rates, a later analysis permuted the HLA or CMV assignments 20 times. A later analysis grouped co-occurring TCRs with DBSCAN, adding TCRdist sequence similarity when clustering within HLA-allele-positive subsets. For co-occurrence clustering, repertoires with fewer than 30,000 or more than 120,000 public chains were excluded, along with about five repertoires with anomalous nucleotide sharing. In its TCRdb copy, this immuneACCESS table keeps in-frame sequences only and misses some clones. Where compared with another copy, unresolved V genes explain less than half of these, and the others have no known cause. The DNA was the basis for D and trimming; V, J and clone size are from that table. The sample data list 150,000 to 180,000 clones, and 80% of these were observed just once. The biggest ten clones account for roughly 13% of the sample.

The CDR3 goes from the cysteine to the phenylalanine over 16 residues. Only CDR3 DNA is held: 48 bases, read in frame from base 1. The germline ends are 19 bases apart after V is trimmed by 7 bases and J by 0 bases. The germline V gene gives CDR1 as SQVTM and CDR2 as ANQGSEA. This sample stems from a study of cytomegalovirus exposure and HLA in healthy donors (dated by TCRdb to about 2017). In the study overall: An earlier analysis of fewer than 750 of the donors reported approximately 260 Gb of sequence data and around 110 million unique TCR beta sequences obtained from about 170 million T cells. About 300 gigabases of sequencing data and 78 million or so unique TCR sequences were included in an early release covering several hundred HLA-typed donors. Roughly 5 DR-DQ haplotypes were treated as single units for association and clustering because of strong linkage in the cohort. The study combined high-throughput TCR immunosequencing, statistical association of individual TCRs with disease status, and machine learning to predict cytomegalovirus infection status. Every repertoire in the discovery cohort had been generated on one and the same sequencing platform. The number of typed donors differed by locus: about 620-640 for A, B, C, DRB1 and DQB1; some 500 for DQA1; around 580 for DPA1; and around 490 for DPB1. Across under 500 genotyped donors of the cohort, an average of approximately 240,000 unique TCR beta nucleotide sequences per donor were sequenced, and approximately 17% of those sequences were non-productive. In a later analysis, previously published TCR beta repertoires from fewer than 750 donors were re-analyzed and high-resolution HLA genotyping was added so that TCR occurrence patterns could be studied. Along with the roughly 700-subject first cohort, a separate validation cohort of around 120 different subjects was used. A later genetic analysis used genome-wide SNP genotypes for about 65% of the 666 donors, treating that subset as a discovery cohort. Alongside the repertoire data, information on donor age, sex, ethnicity and CMV serostatus was compiled. The genetic ancestry cluster associated with self-reported Caucasian donors included 81% of the approximately 410 genotyped donors. To decide whether each TCR beta V gene segment behaved as functional or pseudogenic, an earlier analysis of approximately 620 of the donors relied on high-throughput TCR beta sequencing. HLA typing included class I and class II loci at four-digit resolution. The aim of the study was to test whether cataloging public T cell receptors could identify signatures of past pathogen exposure. The later analysis used no new phenotypic data to find candidate immune exposures, relying instead on TCR beta sequences and their occurrence across donors. The study used immunosequencing to profile the T cell repertoires of around 600 subjects and linked those repertoires to cytomegalovirus serostatus.

Broader findings and caveats from the paper: Specific HLA alleles were associated with 15,000 to 20,000 TCR beta sequences at a false discovery rate of 0.05 in a later analysis. Linkage disequilibrium might explain the correlated functional status among segregating V segments, but an unknown experimental factor could not be excluded. Compared with the approximately 710-donor mean, donors in an Asian-associated ancestry cluster had fewer N-insertions in productive TCRs, according to a later genetic analysis. In vitro tests confirmed that a few of the cytomegalovirus-associated TCR beta chains recognize cytomegalovirus antigens. It was suggested by the authors that the approach could potentially be generalized to other disease states and immunological phenotypes. In an earlier analysis of some 550 of the donors, most TCR beta V segments were observed in productive rearrangements about 87% or about 30% of the time, broadly matching IMGT annotations. The presence/absence analyses assumed that sequencing depth was roughly uniform across donors, and that assumption may not be true. A later analysis found that HLA-associated TCR beta chains were more clonally expanded and had lower generation probabilities than equally common non-associated chains. Strong co-occurrence of HLA alleles, especially DR and DQ, made assigning TCR associations to individual alleles difficult. The study gave a list of some 150 TCR beta chains associated with cytomegalovirus. In a later analysis, TCR association rates were found to vary across HLA loci, with the most associated TCRs seen for DRB1 alleles and the fewest for HLA-C alleles. For the cohort, immune exposure information was limited to CMV serostatus. The classifier was reported to diagnose cytomegalovirus status with high specificity and sensitivity in both the original and validation cohorts. A further reported finding was that TCR beta sequences accurately predicted the HLA-A and HLA-B alleles for most subjects in the first cohort. V-gene and J-gene trimming of TCR beta chains was associated with a missense DCLRE1C variant in a later genetic analysis, and the association was replicated in an independent cohort. In a later analysis, most CMV-associated TCR beta chains were found to appear HLA-restricted, with HLA associations seemingly driven largely by CMV exposure. Across donors, most TCR sequences were observed very rarely, whereas some public TCRs were present in many individuals. In this cohort, only TCR beta chains were sequenced, and detectable features were limited by the absence of alpha or paired-chain data. Because counts were too low, about 18 rarely observed V segments, including chromosome 9 orphons, were excluded from the earlier analysis of about 500 of the donors. The 87-base-pair reads could not distinguish some IMGT-functional V segments, including TRBV6-2 and TRBV6-3, so those segments were excluded. The sequencing pipeline was judged likely to have produced a cluster of highly shared sequence variants as a technical artifact. In a later analysis, several top co-occurrence clusters were reported to appear linked to parvovirus B19, influenza, CMV and Epstein-Barr virus. Because some donors lacked HLA typing at each locus, the association tests relied only on the typed subset.

The cohort comprised hundreds of healthy bone marrow donors. All cohort members were sampled while nominally healthy, although unrecorded immune exposures were likely present. The donor tested CMV seropositive and was one of the 289 seropositive cohort members. A peripheral blood sample was provided by each donor, and peripheral blood mononuclear cells were used for TCR beta sequencing. The Qiagen DNeasy Blood Extraction Kit was used to extract genomic DNA from the blood cell samples. Recombination joined TRBV29-1 with TRBJ1-3, and TRBD1 may be the D gene, going by 5 matching bases. The TCR originated in a man younger than 45 in good health and CMV-seropositive. Sequencing was performed on PBMCs. CDR3 sequence: CSASGWGQSSGNTIYF. The nucleotides read TGCAGCGCCTCAGGTTGGGGCCAGAGCTCTGGAAACACCATATATTTT.